This TCR beta chain was documented in a study of blood T cell repertoires in COVID-19. As for the study in general: COVID-19 samples, acute and convalescent, were from the United States, Italy and Spain. Nucleic acid was either cDNA or gDNA, and it came from T cells, B-cell-depleted T cells, or PBMCs.

Germline CDR1 SGHDT, CDR2 YYEEEE. Deletions cut 0 bases from V and 4 bases from J, with 10 bases between. The CDR3 length is 15 residues. Source study methods: By means of reference gene primer amplification, nucleated cell counts were estimated. Some clones are missing from TCRdb's copy, which holds only in-frame ones; the method was immunoSEQ multiplex PCR. V, J and clone size derive from that table, while D and trimming were established from the DNA sequence. The sample holds 89,000 or so clones, 90% to 95% seen once. The source is a human donor with active COVID-19. The donor label of this sample is uncertain. The specimen sequenced was peripheral blood. This sequence joins TRBV5-6 and TRBJ2-2; a weak D match, TRBD2 (6 bases). The CDR3 here is CASSLVGAGTGELFF. The CDR3, as DNA: TGTGCCAGCAGCTTGGTTGGAGCGGGCACCGGGGAGCTGTTTTTT.